Given below is one T cell receptor beta chain in context. This clone's antigen is unknown. No much larger clone exists at a distance of one base, and base qualities are not known. Library preparation used the immunoSEQ multiplex PCR assay. The source is immuneACCESS, and TCRdb retained only in-frame sequences with V and J called. Part of the clones is not carried over; for the studies checked, unresolved V genes explain less than half of this, and the remainder is unexplained. The sample profile shows around 60,000 clones; approximately 90% of them were found once. The ten largest clonotypes hold around 2.8% of the sample. The data belong to a study of T cell changes during pregnancy in multiple sclerosis (dated by TCRdb to the late 2010s). Background on the whole study: In women with multiple sclerosis, the researchers looked at how the T cell repertoire shifted as pregnancy progressed.

V has 1 base trimmed and J has 9 bases trimmed; junction bases matching no gene number 13. In the germline V gene, CDR1 corresponds to LGHNA and CDR2 to YNFKEQ. The CDR3 holds 18 amino acids from the cysteine to the phenylalanine. The only DNA kept is the CDR3, 54 bases in frame from the first base. This sequence was found in a female donor in good health, enrolled as a control in a pregnancy study. The receptor chain draws on TRBV4-2 and TRBJ2-1; TRBD2 agrees with 12 junctional bases. Specimen: peripheral blood, collected in the second trimester of pregnancy. The CDR3 reads CASSQVPPGLAGVGEQFF. The sequenced DNA is TGTGCCAGCAGCCAAGTCCCGCCGGGACTAGCGGGTGTTGGTGAGCAGTTCTTC.